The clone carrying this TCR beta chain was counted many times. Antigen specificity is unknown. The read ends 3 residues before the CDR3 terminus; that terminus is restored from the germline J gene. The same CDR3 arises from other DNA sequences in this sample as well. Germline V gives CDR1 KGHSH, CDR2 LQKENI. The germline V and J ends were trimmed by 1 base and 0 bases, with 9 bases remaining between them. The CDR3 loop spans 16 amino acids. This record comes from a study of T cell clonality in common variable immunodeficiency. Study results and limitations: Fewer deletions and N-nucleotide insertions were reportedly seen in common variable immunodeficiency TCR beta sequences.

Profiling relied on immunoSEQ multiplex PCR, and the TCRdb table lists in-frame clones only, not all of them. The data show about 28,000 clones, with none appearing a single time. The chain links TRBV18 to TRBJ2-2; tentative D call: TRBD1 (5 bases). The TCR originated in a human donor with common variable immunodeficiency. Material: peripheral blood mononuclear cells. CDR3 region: CASSPQGASNTGELFF. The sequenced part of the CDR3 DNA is TGTGCCAGCTCACCACAAGGGGCGTCGAACACCGGGGAG.